This T cell receptor beta chain was observed in a study of cytomegalovirus exposure and HLA in healthy donors. Whole-study context: Of a few hundred genotyped donors, about 80% clustered with self-reported Caucasian donors. Regarding the study as a whole: Among the sequence variants, a highly shared cluster was likely an artifact of sequencing.

Trimming took 3 bases from V and 6 from J; bases not matched to a gene: 21. The CDR3 has 19 residues. The germline V gene has CDR1 ENHRY and CDR2 SYGVKD. On this clone itself: Its antigen is unknown.

The primer mix had 60 Vbeta and 13 Jbeta primers. Method: immunoSEQ multiplex PCR; TCRdb's copy keeps in-frame clones and lacks some. The sample has 150,000 to 200,000 clones, and its top ten clones hold over 1%. This chain connects TRBV10-3 to TRBJ1-2; 8 bases line up with TRBD1. This clonotype originated in a woman in her sixties or seventies in good health and CMV-seronegative. Input material: PBMCs. CDR3: CAISDRLGTGGLLVDGYTF. CDR3 nucleotides: TGTGCCATCAGTGATAGGCTCGGGACAGGAGGCCTTTTAGTGGATGGCTACACCTTC.